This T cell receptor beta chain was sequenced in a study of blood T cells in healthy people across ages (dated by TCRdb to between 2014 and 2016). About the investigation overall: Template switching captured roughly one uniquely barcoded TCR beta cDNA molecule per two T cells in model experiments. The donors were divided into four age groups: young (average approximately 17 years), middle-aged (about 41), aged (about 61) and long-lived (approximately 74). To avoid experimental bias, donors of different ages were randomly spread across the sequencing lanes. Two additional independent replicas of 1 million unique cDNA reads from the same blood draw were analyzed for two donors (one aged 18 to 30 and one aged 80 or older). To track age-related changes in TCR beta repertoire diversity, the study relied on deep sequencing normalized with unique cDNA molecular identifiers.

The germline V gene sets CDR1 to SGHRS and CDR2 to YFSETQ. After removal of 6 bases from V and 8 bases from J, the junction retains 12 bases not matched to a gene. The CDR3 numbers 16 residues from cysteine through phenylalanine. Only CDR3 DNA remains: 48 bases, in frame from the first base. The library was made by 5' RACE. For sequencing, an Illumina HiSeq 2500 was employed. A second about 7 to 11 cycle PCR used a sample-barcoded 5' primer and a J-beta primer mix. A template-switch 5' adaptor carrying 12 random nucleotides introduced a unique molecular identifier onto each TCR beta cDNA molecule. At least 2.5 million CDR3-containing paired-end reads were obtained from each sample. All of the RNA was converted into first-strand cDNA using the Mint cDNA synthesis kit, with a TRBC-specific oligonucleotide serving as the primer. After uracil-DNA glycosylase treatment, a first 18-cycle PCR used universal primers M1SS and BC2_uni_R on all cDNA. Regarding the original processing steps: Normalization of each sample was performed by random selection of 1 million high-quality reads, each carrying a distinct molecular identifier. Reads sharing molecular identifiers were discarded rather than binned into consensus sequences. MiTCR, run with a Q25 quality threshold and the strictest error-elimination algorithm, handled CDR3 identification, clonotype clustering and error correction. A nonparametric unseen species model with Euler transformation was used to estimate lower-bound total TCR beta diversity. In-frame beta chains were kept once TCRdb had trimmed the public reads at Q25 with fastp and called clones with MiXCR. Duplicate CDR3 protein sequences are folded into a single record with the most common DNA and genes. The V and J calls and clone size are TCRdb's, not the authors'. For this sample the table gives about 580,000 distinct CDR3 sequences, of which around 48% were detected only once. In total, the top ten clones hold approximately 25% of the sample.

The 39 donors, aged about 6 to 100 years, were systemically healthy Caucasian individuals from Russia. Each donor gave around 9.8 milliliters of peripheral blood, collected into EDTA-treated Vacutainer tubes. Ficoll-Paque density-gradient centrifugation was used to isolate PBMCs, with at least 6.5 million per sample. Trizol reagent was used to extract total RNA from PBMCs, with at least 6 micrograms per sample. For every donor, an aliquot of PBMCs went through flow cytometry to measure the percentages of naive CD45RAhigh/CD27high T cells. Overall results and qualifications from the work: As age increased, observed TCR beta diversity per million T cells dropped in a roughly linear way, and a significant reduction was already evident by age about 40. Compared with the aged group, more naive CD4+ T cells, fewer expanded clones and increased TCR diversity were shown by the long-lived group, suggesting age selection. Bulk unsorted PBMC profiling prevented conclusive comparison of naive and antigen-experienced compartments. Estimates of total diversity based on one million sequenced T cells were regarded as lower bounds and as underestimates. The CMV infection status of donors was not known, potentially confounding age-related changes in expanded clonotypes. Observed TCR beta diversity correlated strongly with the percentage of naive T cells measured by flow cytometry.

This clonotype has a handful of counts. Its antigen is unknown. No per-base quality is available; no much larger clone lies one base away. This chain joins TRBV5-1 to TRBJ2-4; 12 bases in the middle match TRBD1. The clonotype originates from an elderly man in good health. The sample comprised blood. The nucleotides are TGCGCCAGCACCTCCGGGACAGGGGGCCAAGGGGACATTCAGTACTTC. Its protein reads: CASTSGTGGQGDIQYF.